The 14 T cell receptor beta chains in this list originate from one sample, sequenced in a study of identifying expanded T cells in peripheral blood. Sequenced by immunoSEQ multiplex PCR; TCRdb stores in-frame clones only, minus some. The sample includes approximately 79,000 clones, approximately 87% of them seen just once. Sequenced material: blood. The receptors originated from a person between 18 and 69 years old in good health.

The V call is TRBV20-1, the J call TRBJ2-7, with 9 bases identical to TRBD1. Germline CDR1 reads DFQATT; CDR2 reads SNEGSKA (reference sequence). The CDR3 covers 11 residues. The J segment lost 6 bases and the V segment lost 6 bases, leaving 3 bases of the junction unmatched. Here the CDR3 reads CSAEGQGEQYF. Written as DNA, the CDR3 is TGCAGTGCAGAGGGACAGGGCGAGCAGTACTTC.

The chain links TRBV2 to TRBJ2-7; a weak D match, TRBD1 (7 bases). Germline V gene sequence: CDR1 SNHLY, CDR2 FYNNEI. V was shortened by 9 bases and J by 7 bases, with 22 bases between the two germline ends. There are 14 residues in the CDR3. The CDR3 loop reads CASTGDSFRWEQYF. CDR3 coding DNA: TGTGCCAGTACGGGGGACAGTTTTCGTTGGGAGCAGTACTTC.

V gene TRBV10-1 combines with J gene TRBJ1-5, with TRBD1 matching 7 bases. CDR1 is WNHNN, CDR2 SYGVQD, per germline (reference sequence). The CDR3 is 13 residues long. V trimming: 4 bases; J trimming: 5 bases; junction bases outside the gene matches: 2. The CDR3 DNA is TGCGCCAGCAGTGTAAGGGGGCATCAGCCCCAGCATTTT. This encodes CASSVRGHQPQHF.

This CDR3 is CASSWYKEGGELFF. Here the CDR3 DNA reads TGTGCCAGCAGCTGGTACAAGGAAGGCGGGGAGCTGTTTTTT. V and J are TRBV7-8 and TRBJ2-2; no firm D call. From germline, CDR1 is SGHVS and CDR2 FQNEAQ. V was pared by 4 bases and J by 7 bases, with 13 bases between. CDR3 size: 14 residues. Variable domain in full (rest from reference TRBV7-8 and TRBJ2-2): GAGVSQSPRYKVAKRGQDVALRCDPISGHVSLFWYQQALGQGPEFLTYFQNEAQLDKSGLPSDRFFAERPEGSVSTLKIQRTQQEDSAVYLCASSWYKEGGELFFGEGSRLTVL.

The rearrangement joins TRBV5-1 to TRBJ1-1; D unclear. V was pared by 1 base and J by 5 bases, with 12 bases between. Per germline, CDR1 SGHRS and CDR2 YFSETQ. CDR3 length: 14 residues. The CDR3, as DNA: TGCGCCAGCAGCTTGTACTCTTTGTCGACTGAAGCTTTCTTT. This codes for CASSLYSLSTEAFF.

The CDR3 DNA sequence: TGTGCCAGCAGCTTTGACAGGTTCACAGATACGCAGTATTTT. Amino acid sequence: CASSFDRFTDTQYF. The chain combines TRBV7-8 with TRBJ2-3; a possible D gene is TRBD1 (6 bases). The CDR3 totals 14 residues. Germline V CDR1 and CDR2: SGHVS, FQNEAQ. Between the trimmed V and J ends, which lost 3 bases and 2 bases, there was a span of 9 bases.

Worth noting for this clone: One junction end does not reproduce the germline sequence, and a read error may be involved. Other DNA sequences in this specimen translate into the identical CDR3. The V and J genes are TRBV6-5 and TRBJ1-1; maybe TRBD1 (5 bases). CDR1 is MNHEY and CDR2 is SVGAGI in the germline V gene. CDR3 length: 12 residues. CDR3 sequence (DNA): TGTGCCAGCAGCGAGGGGAACACTGAAGCCTTCTTT. This gives the protein CASSEGNTEAFF.

The chain uses TRBV11-2 and TRBJ1-1; D possibly corresponds to TRBD1 (6 bases). The germline V gene has CDR1 SGHAT and CDR2 FQNNGV. Trimming shortened V by 3 bases and J by 2 bases, and 10 bases separated the two germline ends. The CDR3 is 14 amino acids. The CDR3 DNA follows: TGTGCCAGCAGCTTTGGACAGACTAACACTGAAGCTTTCTTT. This codes for CASSFGQTNTEAFF.

This clone appeared once. The chain combines TRBV21-1 with TRBJ1-4; the tabulated D call, TRBD1, remains unverified against the DNA. TRBV21-1 is a listed pseudogene. The CDR3 is made up of 13 amino acids. The CDR3, as DNA: TGTGCCAGCCCAGGGGGGCGGATTGAAAAACTGTTTTTT. This gives the protein CASPGGRIEKLFF.

This sequence joins TRBV7-2 and TRBJ2-5; D may be TRBD2 (6 bases). V gave up 5 bases and J gave up 5 bases, with 18 bases separating them. The CDR3 is made up of 15 amino acids. Germline CDR1 is SGHTA and CDR2 is FQGNSA. CDR3 DNA: TGTGCCAGCAGCCGTCGACTAGTTGATCGGGAGACCCAGTACTTC. It is translated as CASSRRLVDRETQYF.

V and J are TRBV9 and TRBJ2-1, with TRBD1 as a possible D gene (6 bases). The V gene lost 1 base and the J gene lost 6 bases, with 23 bases spanning the gap. The CDR3 spans 18 residues. Looked up from germline, CDR1 is SGDLS and CDR2 is YYNGEE. The CDR3 here is CASSVNSRWAGVINEQFF. The CDR3 bases are TGTGCCAGCAGCGTAAATTCGCGATGGGCAGGGGTAATCAATGAGCAGTTCTTC.

The chain is built from TRBV27 and TRBJ1-4; 9 bases are shared with TRBD1. With V trimmed by 5 bases and J by 8 bases, 6 bases remained unmatched. Germline CDR1 reads MNHEY; CDR2 reads SMNVEV (reference sequence). The CDR3 is made up of 14 amino acids. The chain's CDR3 is CASSPSGTGEKLFF. DNA for the CDR3: TGTGCCAGCAGTCCTTCCGGGACAGGGGAAAAACTGTTTTTT.

V gene TRBV6-1 combines with J gene TRBJ2-7; D possibly corresponds to TRBD1 (6 bases). Per germline, CDR1 MNHNS and CDR2 SASEGT. The V end was cut by 0 bases, the J end by 6 bases, with 12 bases between. This CDR3 contains 14 residues. The CDR3 sequence is CASSEALTGREQYF. The DNA of the CDR3 is TGTGCCAGCAGTGAAGCGCTCACAGGGCGCGAGCAGTACTTC.

The chain uses TRBV13 and TRBJ2-1; 12 bases fit TRBD2. V lost 3 bases, J lost 2 bases, and 2 bases stayed unmatched. The CDR3 is 16 amino acids. The germline V gene encodes CDR1 PRHDT and CDR2 FYEKMQ (reference sequence). CDR3 amino acids: CASSFSSGGAYNEQFF. The CDR3, as DNA: TGTGCCAGCAGCTTCTCTAGCGGGGGGGCCTACAATGAGCAGTTCTTC.